This entry lists 27 T cell receptor beta chains sequenced from one sample in a study of shared clonotypes between healthy human individuals. The method was immunoSEQ multiplex PCR; TCRdb's version includes in-frame clones alone and lacks a portion of them. The sample consists of about 1 million clones, roughly 80% of them appearing once. Sample: memory CD4+ T cells sorted from blood. Subset of the sample: CD45RA-negative fraction. The receptors were sampled from a man younger than 35 in good health.

The chain has TRBV27 and TRBJ2-3; D is undetermined. Germline CDR1 is MNHEY and CDR2 is SMNVEV (reference sequence). CDR3 length: 13 residues. The V end was cut by 3 bases, the J end by 9 bases, with 13 bases between. CDR3 in DNA: TGTGCCAGCAGTTTCGTTGGGGAAGCCACGCAGTATTTT. Protein: CASSFVGEATQYF.

This clone occurred once. The rearrangement joins TRBV6-1 to TRBJ1-5, with 12 bases matching TRBD1. J was trimmed by 0 bases and V by 3 bases; bases with no gene match: 12. The CDR3 is 20 amino acids. Germline values: CDR1 MNHNS, CDR2 SASEGT. CDR3 sequence: CASSERPGQGAPYSNQPQHF. CDR3 DNA: TGTGCCAGCAGTGAGCGTCCGGGACAGGGGGCCCCTTATAGCAATCAGCCCCAGCATTTT.

The CDR3 reads CASSVEVSQSYNEQFF. The CDR3 DNA sequence: TGTGCCAGCAGCGTAGAGGTTTCCCAGTCCTACAATGAGCAGTTCTTC. The chain links TRBV9 to TRBJ2-1, with no clear D. CDR3 length: 16 amino acids. V was shortened by 0 bases and J by 1 base, with 11 bases between the two germline ends. Looked up from germline, CDR1 is SGDLS and CDR2 is YYNGEE.

In this sample, this clone turned up a few times. The CDR3, as DNA: TGTGCCAGCAGCTCTTACGCGGAGTATGGCTACACCTTC. Encoded protein: CASSSYAEYGYTF. This chain connects TRBV5-6 to TRBJ1-2, with D hard to call. CDR3 length equals 13 residues. With 3 bases removed from V and 5 bases from J, the gap between germline ends came to 11 bases. Germline-derived CDR1 and CDR2 are SGHDT and YYEEEE.

The rearrangement links TRBV7-2 to TRBJ2-1; TRBD2 matches 12 bases. The CDR3 has 15 amino acids. Germline lookup yields CDR1 SGHTA and CDR2 FQGNSA. The trim removed 4 bases at V and 7 bases at J, leaving 5 bases unmatched. The CDR3 protein is CASSYGTSGQNEQFF. As DNA, the CDR3 is TGTGCCAGCAGCTACGGGACTAGCGGGCAGAATGAGCAGTTCTTC.

There are many counts of this clone. The gene calls are TRBV2 and TRBJ2-7; D perhaps matches TRBD2 (6 bases). CDR1 and CDR2 from the germline V gene are SNHLY and FYNNEI. Trimming removed 4 bases from V and 7 bases from J, with 8 bases in between. This CDR3 region has 11 residues. Here the CDR3 DNA reads TGTGCCAGCAGTGGGGCGGGAGAGCAGTACTTC. It specifies CASSGAGEQYF. Full variable domain (outside the CDR3, taken from reference TRBV2 and TRBJ2-7): EPEVTQTPSHQVTQMGQEVILRCVPISNHLYFYWYRQILGQKVEFLVSFYNNEISEKSEIFDDQFSVERPDGSNFTLKIRSTKLEDSAMYFCASSGAGEQYFGPGTRLTVT.

V is TRBV6-4 and J is TRBJ1-2; 9 positions agree with TRBD1. The CDR3 spans 13 residues. The V segment lost 3 bases and the J segment 7 bases; nucleotides outside the gene matches: 3. Germline V gene sequence: CDR1 MRHNA, CDR2 SNTAGT. The CDR3, as DNA: TGTGCCAGCAGTGAACAGGGGGCGGCTGGCTACACCTTC. It is translated as CASSEQGAAGYTF.

CDR3: CASSLWAGDTGELFF. The CDR3 nucleotides are TGTGCCAGCAGCCTCTGGGCGGGGGATACCGGGGAGCTGTTTTTT. The chain combines TRBV7-9 with TRBJ2-2; 7 nucleotides line up with TRBD2. Losses at the gene ends were 5 bases for V and 5 bases for J; bases not matched to a gene: 8. CDR1 and CDR2 from the germline V gene are SEHNR and FQNEAQ (reference sequence). This CDR3 spans 15 amino acids.

The gene calls are TRBV15 and TRBJ1-3, with D perhaps TRBD1 (5 bases). Germline V lookup: CDR1 LNHNV, CDR2 YYDKDF (reference sequence). There are 15 residues in the CDR3. V was trimmed by 3 bases and J by 0 bases, leaving 9 bases between them. The CDR3 protein is CATSSDRGSGNTIYF. CDR3 DNA sequence: TGTGCCACCAGCAGCGATAGGGGCTCTGGAAACACCATATATTTT.

As for this clone: The junction shows a germline mismatch at one end, possibly a read error. V usage is TRBV30 and J usage is TRBJ2-3; TRBD2 matches at 8 bases. CDR1 and CDR2 (germline): GTSNPN, SVGIG (reference sequence). The length of the CDR3 is 15 residues. The CDR3 bases are TGTGCCTGGAGTGCCTCCACGGGATCTAGCGGGCCGTTGAGCTTT. Protein product: CAWSASTGSSGPLSF. The whole variable domain, remainder taken from reference TRBV30 and TRBJ2-3, is SQTIHQWPATLVQPVGSPLSLECTVEGTSNPNLYWYRQAAGRGLQLLFYSVGIGQISSEVPQNLSASRPQDRQFILSSKKLLLSDSGFYLCAWSASTGSSGPLSFGPGTRLTVL.

A remark on this clone: The identical CDR3 is also encoded by other nucleotide sequences in the sample. V and J are TRBV11-2 and TRBJ2-7; perhaps TRBD1 as D (5 bases). V gave up 5 bases and J gave up 3 bases, with 11 bases separating them. This CDR3 is built from 13 residues. In germline, CDR1 is SGHAT, CDR2 FQNNGV. Here the CDR3 reads CASSPGHDYEQYF. The CDR3 nucleotides are TGTGCCAGCAGCCCTGGACACGACTACGAGCAGTACTTC.

The chain uses TRBV30 and TRBJ2-1; tentatively, D is TRBD2 (6 bases). The CDR3 extends over 12 amino acids. Trimming removed 2 bases at V and 7 bases at J, with 9 bases between. Germline assignment: CDR1 GTSNPN and CDR2 SVGIG (reference sequence). CDR3: CAWSPTRNEQFF. CDR3 DNA sequence: TGTGCCTGGAGTCCGACTAGGAATGAGCAGTTCTTC.

This clone was observed at least ten times. The rearrangement joins TRBV28 to TRBJ2-7, with D perhaps matching TRBD1 (6 bases). The V and J ends lost 10 bases and 0 bases respectively, with 13 bases between them. CDR1 and CDR2 (germline): MDHEN, SYDVKM. The CDR3 is made up of 13 amino acids. The CDR3 region has the DNA TGTGCCACCTTGGACAGCTTCTCCTACGAGCAGTACTTC. Translating gives CATLDSFSYEQYF.

The gene calls are TRBV5-5 and TRBJ1-6; no firm D call. This CDR3 contains 15 residues. The germline V gene has CDR1 SGHKS and CDR2 YYEKEE (reference sequence). Trimming took 1 base from V and 6 from J, leaving 11 bases between them. The CDR3 spells CASSLFDGFNSPLHF. As DNA, the CDR3 is TGTGCCAGCAGCTTGTTTGACGGCTTTAATTCACCCCTCCACTTT.

This clone was counted many times. This chain joins TRBV5-4 and TRBJ2-7, with 8 bases lining up with TRBD2. The CDR3 sequence is 13 residues long. With V trimmed by 4 bases and J by 7 bases, 7 bases remained unmatched. The germline V gene has CDR1 SGHNT and CDR2 YYREEE (reference sequence). Here the CDR3 DNA reads TGTGCCAGCAGCCCCGGACTAGCTCGGGAGCAGTACTTC. It encodes CASSPGLAREQYF.

About this clone itself: Other DNA sequences in the same sample also yield this CDR3. The chain has TRBV5-4 and TRBJ1-2, with 9 bases aligning to TRBD1. From germline, CDR1 is SGHNT and CDR2 YYREEE (reference sequence). V gave up 5 bases and J gave up 5 bases; unmatched junction bases: 4. The CDR3 is 13 residues long. CDR3: CASSFGQGYGYTF. The CDR3 DNA is TGTGCCAGCAGTTTCGGACAGGGGTATGGCTACACCTTC. Based on the CDR3 plus reference TRBV5-4 and TRBJ1-2, the full variable domain is ETGVTQSPTHLIKTRGQQVTLRCSSQSGHNTVSWYQQALGQGPQFIFQYYREEENGRGNFPPRFSGLQFPNYSSELNVNALELDDSALYLCASSFGQGYGYTFGSGTRLTVV.

Notes on this clone: Other nucleotide sequences from this sample produce the same CDR3. V and J are TRBV11-2 and TRBJ1-4; TRBD1 matches at 10 bases. Germline trimming cut 5 bases from V and 4 bases from J; bases unmatched to any gene: 4. Germline V gene lookup returns CDR1 SGHAT and CDR2 FQNNGV. The CDR3 spans 15 residues. The DNA of the CDR3 is TGTGCCAGCAGCCACCGGACAGGGGGTAATGAAAAACTGTTTTTT. This codes for CASSHRTGGNEKLFF.

This sequence joins TRBV5-8 and TRBJ1-3; 7 bases agree with TRBD1. The V gene's germline CDR1 is SGHTS and CDR2 YDEGEE. With V trimmed by 4 bases and J by 2 bases, 18 bases remained unmatched. This CDR3 contains 19 residues. The CDR3 nucleotides are TGTGCCAGCAGCCAGCGTCCGGGACAGCTGGGTATCCCTGGAAACACCATATATTTT. Amino acids: CASSQRPGQLGIPGNTIYF.

This chain uses TRBV11-2 with TRBJ2-2, with 7 bases aligning to TRBD1. Germline CDR1 reads SGHAT; CDR2 reads FQNNGV. V gave up 6 bases and J gave up 7 bases; unmatched junction bases: 8. The CDR3 is 14 amino acids. The DNA for the CDR3 is TGTGCCAGCAGAATTCAAGGGGGCGGCGGGGAGCTGTTTTTT. Translation gives CASRIQGGGGELFF.

This clone was seen a single time. The V call is TRBV18, the J call TRBJ1-6, with TRBD1 matching over 9 bases. The CDR3 has 15 amino acids. After removal of 0 bases from V and 9 bases from J, the junction contained 3 bases not matched to a gene. CDR1 and CDR2 from the germline V gene are KGHSH and LQKENI. This chain's CDR3 is CASSPPGQGSSPLHF. CDR3 bases: TGTGCCAGCTCACCACCGGGACAGGGTAGTTCACCCCTCCACTTT.

V and J are TRBV11-2 and TRBJ1-2; D is possibly TRBD1 (5 bases). CDR1 and CDR2 from the germline V gene are SGHAT and FQNNGV. Trimming shortened V by 6 bases and J by 5 bases, and 16 bases separated the two germline ends. CDR3 length: 14 amino acids. The CDR3: CASSPTGGLYGYTF. The CDR3 coding sequence is TGTGCCAGCAGTCCAACCGGGGGATTGTATGGCTACACCTTC.

The chain joins TRBV5-6 to TRBJ1-2; no clear D. Between the trimmed V and J ends, which lost 6 bases and 0 bases, there was a span of 12 bases. Germline V gene data show CDR1 as SGHDT and CDR2 as YYEEEE. The CDR3 extends over 14 amino acids. Here the CDR3 DNA reads TGTGCCAGCACCCTACAGATTCCTAACTATGGCTACACCTTC. Protein sequence: CASTLQIPNYGYTF.

Concerning this clone itself: The same CDR3 is also encoded by other DNA sequences in this sample. V is TRBV7-9 and J is TRBJ2-7; 7 nucleotides align to TRBD1. CDR3 size: 14 residues. J was trimmed by 5 bases and V by 1 base; bases with no gene match: 5. Germline CDR1 SEHNR, CDR2 FQNEAQ (reference sequence). The CDR3 coding sequence is TGTGCCAGCAGCTTAGACAGGGGTCTGGACGAGCAGTACTTC. Encoded protein: CASSLDRGLDEQYF.

The gene calls are TRBV9 and TRBJ2-7; TRBD1 agrees at 7 bases. J was trimmed by 0 bases and V by 3 bases; bases with no gene match: 3. CDR3 length equals 14 residues. The germline gives CDR1 SGDLS, CDR2 YYNGEE. CDR3 coding DNA: TGTGCCAGCAGCGCAGAGGGGGCCTCCTACGAGCAGTACTTC. This gives the protein CASSAEGASYEQYF.

V and J are TRBV18 and TRBJ1-1, with D unclear. The CDR3 spans 16 residues. Germline V gene data show CDR1 as KGHSH and CDR2 as LQKENI. Trimming removed 0 bases from V and 4 bases from J, with 15 bases in between. The CDR3 sequence is CASSPPNRSPGTEAFF. CDR3 nucleotide sequence: TGTGCCAGCTCACCACCGAACAGATCCCCGGGCACTGAAGCTTTCTTT. The variable domain in full, completed from reference TRBV18 and TRBJ1-1, reads NAGVMQNPRHLVRRRGQEARLRCSPMKGHSHVYWYRQLPEEGLKFMVYLQKENIIDESGMPKERFSAEFPKEGPSILRIQQVVRGDSAAYFCASSPPNRSPGTEAFFGQGTRLTVV.

The chain links TRBV25-1 to TRBJ1-4; D uncertain. Trimming removed 5 bases from V and 4 bases from J, with 11 bases in between. Germline assignment: CDR1 MGHDK and CDR2 SYGVNS. The CDR3 consists of 14 residues. The CDR3 region is CASSSVKGNEKLFF. The CDR3 DNA sequence: TGTGCCAGCAGTTCCGTAAAGGGTAATGAAAAACTGTTTTTT.

This chain links TRBV6-5 with TRBJ2-6; no clear D. The CDR3 is 14 residues long. Trimming removed 7 bases at V and 0 bases at J, with 7 bases between. The germline CDR1 and CDR2 sequences are MNHEY and SVGAGI. The CDR3 sequence: CASTPLSGANVLTF. DNA for the CDR3: TGTGCCAGCACCCCTCTCTCTGGGGCCAACGTCCTGACTTTC.